These 22 T cell receptor beta chains were sequenced from one sample in a study of CD8+ T cells in alopecia areata. Treatment indicated: oral pan-JAK inhibitor, 5-10 mg twice daily. After isolation, RNA underwent reverse transcription to generate cDNA as the sequencing template. Using immunoSEQ multiplex PCR, the repertoire was profiled, and TCRdb retains in-frame clones only, with some absent. The sample holds 200,000 or so clones, over 45% seen once. The specimen comprised CD4+ T cells sorted from blood, sampled at week 24, from a patient treated with tofacitinib. Receptor source: a human donor with alopecia areata.

The chain uses TRBV4-1 and TRBJ2-1; 9 bases align to TRBD2. The junction had 9 bases not matched to a gene; V was cut back by 1 base and J by 8 bases. Germline V gives CDR1 MGHRA, CDR2 YSYEKL. The CDR3 is made up of 16 amino acids. This CDR3 is CASSQVALAGFYEQFF. DNA for the CDR3: TGCGCCAGCAGCCAAGTTGCTCTAGCGGGGTTCTATGAGCAGTTCTTC.

The chain joins TRBV29-1 to TRBJ2-1; D remains ambiguous. CDR1 and CDR2 from the germline V gene are SQVTM and ANQGSEA. CDR3 length: 13 amino acids. V lost 3 bases and J lost 8, with 14 bases in between. This CDR3 reads CSVDTSTKHEQFF. DNA of the CDR3: TGCAGCGTTGACACGTCCACGAAGCATGAGCAGTTCTTC.

V is TRBV2 and J is TRBJ2-3; 14 nucleotides line up with TRBD2. The ends lost 6 bases at V and 2 bases at J; junction bases unmatched: 10. CDR3 length: 18 amino acids. Germline assignment: CDR1 SNHLY and CDR2 FYNNEI. The CDR3 region is CASSPGLAGAAVTDTQYF. Here the CDR3 DNA reads TGTGCCAGCAGCCCGGGACTAGCGGGGGCGGCCGTCACAGATACGCAGTATTTT.

Turning to this clone: The same CDR3 can be traced to other DNA sequences in this sample. The gene calls are TRBV5-1 and TRBJ2-2; D unclear. Trimming removed 1 base at V and 0 bases at J, with 7 bases between. CDR1 is SGHRS, CDR2 YFSETQ, per germline. The CDR3 length is 15 residues. CDR3 region: CASSLRSSNTGELFF. CDR3 DNA: TGCGCCAGCAGCTTGCGGAGTTCGAACACCGGGGAGCTGTTTTTT.

This chain uses TRBV10-2 with TRBJ2-1; D uncertain. The CDR3 runs to 16 residues. V was cut by 5 bases and J by 0 bases, with 14 bases left in between. Germline CDR1 and CDR2: WSHSY and SAAADI. The CDR3 bases are TGCGCCAGCAGTCCTAGAGGTGGTAGCTCCTACAATGAGCAGTTCTTC. As protein: CASSPRGGSSYNEQFF.

The chain uses TRBV30 and TRBJ2-7, with D perhaps TRBD1 (5 bases). The CDR3 length is 11 residues. Trimming removed 4 bases from V and 3 bases from J, with 7 bases in between. Germline V gene data show CDR1 as GTSNPN and CDR2 as SVGIG (reference sequence). The CDR3 bases are TGTGCCTGGAAGGACAACTACGAGCAGTACTTC. The encoded protein is CAWKDNYEQYF.

Only a few counts were recorded for this clone. V gene TRBV7-3 combines with J gene TRBJ2-2; unclear D gene. V lost 0 bases and J lost 3, with 5 bases in between. Germline loops: CDR1 SGHTA, CDR2 FQGTGA. The CDR3 sequence is 14 residues long. As DNA, the CDR3 is TGTGCCAGCAGCTTAACTAGTTACACCGGGGAGCTGTTTTTT. Translating it yields CASSLTSYTGELFF. The full variable domain, its missing parts supplied by reference TRBV7-3 and TRBJ2-2, is GAGVSQTPSNKVTEKGKYVELRCDPISGHTALYWYRQSLGQGPEFLIYFQGTGAADDSGLPNDRFFAVRPEGSVSTLKIQRTERGDSAVYLCASSLTSYTGELFFGEGSRLTVL.

This clone was counted a few times. V gene TRBV2 combines with J gene TRBJ2-3, with TRBD2 identical over 13 bases. Losses at the gene ends were 4 bases for V and 3 bases for J; bases not matched to a gene: 1. The CDR3 contains 15 residues. Germline CDR1 and CDR2: SNHLY and FYNNEI. CDR3: CASSGTSGSTDTQYF. The CDR3 DNA follows: TGTGCCAGCAGTGGGACTAGCGGGAGTACAGATACGCAGTATTTT.

J is TRBJ1-2 and V is TRBV29-1; no clear D. The germline V and J ends were trimmed by 2 bases and 2 bases, with 9 bases remaining between them. The length of the CDR3 is 13 residues. Germline CDR1 is SQVTM and CDR2 is ANQGSEA. CDR3 bases: TGCAGCGTTGAATCCCAAACGAACTATGGCTACACCTTC. Its translation: CSVESQTNYGYTF.

This chain links TRBV5-1 with TRBJ2-3; possibly TRBD1 or TRBD2 for D (6 bases each). From germline, CDR1 is SGHRS and CDR2 YFSETQ. V dropped 0 bases and J dropped 6 bases, with 17 bases sitting between them. This CDR3 has 16 residues. CDR3 coding DNA: TGCGCCAGCAGCTTGGGCCTCGGGGGCTCTGGGGATACGCAGTATTTT. This sequence encodes CASSLGLGGSGDTQYF.

V gene TRBV13 combines with J gene TRBJ2-3; D uncertain. The CDR3 totals 12 residues. The germline V gene encodes CDR1 PRHDT and CDR2 FYEKMQ (reference sequence). Trimming removed 7 bases at V and 6 bases at J, with 11 bases between. The chain's CDR3 is CASTSTRDTQYF. In DNA form, the CDR3 reads TGTGCCAGCACCTCGACAAGGGATACGCAGTATTTT. The full variable domain, rest sourced from reference TRBV13 and TRBJ2-3, is AAGVIQSPRHLIKEKRETATLKCYPIPRHDTVYWYQQGPGQDPQFLISFYEKMQSDKGSIPDRFSAQQFSDYHSELNMSSLELGDSALYFCASTSTRDTQYFGPGTRLTVL.

This rearrangement joins TRBV19 to TRBJ2-7; D may be TRBD1 or TRBD2 (5 bases each). The CDR3 loop spans 16 amino acids. In germline, CDR1 is LNHDA, CDR2 SQIVND (reference sequence). V lost 4 bases and J lost 2, with 18 bases in between. CDR3 sequence (DNA): TGTGCCAGTAGTAAGCGTGGGGACCTCGGGACCTACGAGCAGTACTTC. Residues: CASSKRGDLGTYEQYF. Drawing the rest from reference TRBV19 and TRBJ2-7, the complete variable domain is DGGITQSPKYLFRKEGQNVTLSCEQNLNHDAMYWYRQDPGQGLRLIYYSQIVNDFQKGDIAEGYSVSREKKESFPLTVTSAQKNPTAFYLCASSKRGDLGTYEQYFGPGTRLTVT.

The chain recombines TRBV5-1 with TRBJ2-7; D gene ambiguous. The CDR3 runs to 15 residues. V lost 0 bases and J 2 bases, leaving 12 bases between the germline ends. Germline CDR1 reads SGHRS; CDR2 reads YFSETQ. This chain's CDR3 is CASSLVVPEPYEQYF. As DNA, the CDR3 is TGCGCCAGCAGCTTGGTCGTCCCAGAACCCTACGAGCAGTACTTC.

This chain uses TRBV4-1 with TRBJ1-2; D not resolved. The V end was cut by 2 bases, the J end by 3 bases, with 4 bases between. The germline gives CDR1 MGHRA, CDR2 YSYEKL. The CDR3 has 12 amino acids. CDR3 sequence reads: CASSQRDYGYTF. In DNA, the CDR3 is TGCGCCAGCAGCCAAAGGGACTATGGCTACACCTTC.

This clone was counted only a few times. The chain combines TRBV29-1 with TRBJ2-5; 8 nucleotides agree with TRBD2. From germline, CDR1 is SQVTM and CDR2 ANQGSEA. This CDR3 spans 13 amino acids. Losses at the gene ends were 0 bases for V and 4 bases for J; bases not matched to a gene: 1. In nucleotides, the CDR3 is TGCAGCGTTGAAGAAAGCGGGGGAGAGACCCAGTACTTC. Its translation is CSVEESGGETQYF.

The CDR3 here is CSVKQGGPYEQYF. As DNA, the CDR3 is TGCAGCGTAAAACAGGGAGGTCCGTACGAGCAGTACTTC. J is TRBJ2-7 and V is TRBV29-1; TRBD1 or TRBD2 may be the D gene (6 bases each). Trimming left V 6 bases short and J 4 bases short, with 16 bases between. Germline CDR1 and CDR2: SQVTM and ANQGSEA. The CDR3 covers 13 residues.

The genes are TRBV2 and TRBJ2-7; 8 positions agree with TRBD1. Trimming removed 4 bases from V and 3 bases from J; junction bases left unmatched: 2. This CDR3 region has 13 residues. Germline V gene sequence: CDR1 SNHLY, CDR2 FYNNEI. The CDR3 region is CASSGQGIYEQYF. CDR3 sequence (DNA): TGTGCCAGCAGTGGACAGGGGATCTACGAGCAGTACTTC. Based on the CDR3 plus reference TRBV2 and TRBJ2-7, the full variable domain is EPEVTQTPSHQVTQMGQEVILRCVPISNHLYFYWYRQILGQKVEFLVSFYNNEISEKSEIFDDQFSVERPDGSNFTLKIRSTKLEDSAMYFCASSGQGIYEQYFGPGTRLTVT.

This sequence joins TRBV15 and TRBJ2-5, with D perhaps TRBD1 (6 bases). Germline-derived CDR1 and CDR2 are LNHNV and YYDKDF (reference sequence). This CDR3 region has 13 residues. Trimming stripped 9 bases from V and 1 base from J, with 12 bases between. CDR3 residues: CATSGQSQETQYF. In DNA, the CDR3 is TGTGCCACAAGTGGACAGAGCCAAGAGACCCAGTACTTC.

The chain combines TRBV9 with TRBJ2-5; no reliable D call. Trimming took off 1 base at V and 1 base at J, with 5 bases between the two ends. The CDR3 is 13 residues long. Germline V lookup: CDR1 SGDLS, CDR2 YYNGEE. CDR3 residues: CASSVFPQETQYF. CDR3 nucleotides: TGTGCCAGCAGCGTATTTCCCCAAGAGACCCAGTACTTC. Looking up the rest from reference TRBV9 and TRBJ2-5 gives the full variable domain: DSGVTQTPKHLITATGQRVTLRCSPRSGDLSVYWYQQSLDQGLQFLIQYYNGEERAKGNILERFSAQQFPDLHSELNLSSLELGDSALYFCASSVFPQETQYFGPGTRLLVL.

This clone was seen a few times. The chain carries TRBV4-3 and TRBJ2-7; D is uncertain. CDR1 is LGHNA and CDR2 is YSLEER in the germline V gene. Trimming removed 2 bases from V and 3 bases from J, with 14 bases in between. CDR3 length: 15 amino acids. CDR3 in DNA: TGCGCCAGCAGCCAACAACCCTCTCAAGGCTACGAGCAGTACTTC. Amino acid sequence: CASSQQPSQGYEQYF.

This clone came up once. The chain is built from TRBV29-1 and TRBJ1-4; 12 positions agree with TRBD1. With V trimmed by 3 bases and J by 7 bases, 3 bases remained unmatched. The germline V gene has CDR1 SQVTM and CDR2 ANQGSEA. This CDR3 comprises 14 residues. CDR3 bases: TGCAGCGTTGATGCGGGACAGGGGGCTGAAAAACTGTTTTTT. Amino acid sequence: CSVDAGQGAEKLFF.

V gene TRBV11-1 combines with J gene TRBJ1-2, with a weak D call TRBD1 (6 bases). Germline CDR1 SGHAT, CDR2 FQDESV (reference sequence). V lost 5 bases, J lost 4 bases, and 11 bases lay in between. The CDR3 is 13 residues long. The CDR3 reads CASSKDRGYGYTF. The CDR3 DNA sequence: TGTGCCAGCAGCAAGGACAGAGGCTATGGCTACACCTTC. Drawing the rest from reference TRBV11-1 and TRBJ1-2, the complete variable domain is EAEVAQSPRYKITEKSQAVAFWCDPISGHATLYWYRQILGQGPELLVQFQDESVVDDSQLPKDRFSAERLKGVDSTLKIQPAELGDSAMYLCASSKDRGYGYTFGSGTRLTVV.